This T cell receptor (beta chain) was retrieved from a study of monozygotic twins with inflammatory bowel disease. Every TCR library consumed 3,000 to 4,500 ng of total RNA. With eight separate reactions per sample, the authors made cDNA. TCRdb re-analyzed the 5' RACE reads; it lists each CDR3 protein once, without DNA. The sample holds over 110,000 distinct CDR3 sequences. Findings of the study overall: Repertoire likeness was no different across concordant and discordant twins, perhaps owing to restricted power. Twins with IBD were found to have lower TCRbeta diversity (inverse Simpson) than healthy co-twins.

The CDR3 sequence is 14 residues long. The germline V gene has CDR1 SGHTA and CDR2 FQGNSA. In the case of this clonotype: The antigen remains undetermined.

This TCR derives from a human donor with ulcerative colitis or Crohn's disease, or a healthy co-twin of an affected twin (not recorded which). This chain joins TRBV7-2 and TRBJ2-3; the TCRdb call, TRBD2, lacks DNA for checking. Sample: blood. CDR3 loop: CASSPRGKTDTQYF.